What follows describes a single TCR beta chain. No cognate antigen has been identified for it. The input lacks base qualities; no much larger clone sits a single base away. The time point tag for this specimen amounts to: about 28 days (+/-7) after the second vaccine dose. AZD1222 recipients given second doses at about 4 weeks or at about 12 weeks were pooled, since spike-specific TCR depth and breadth were not found to differ between the two schedules. Vaccinee samples were obtained from the UK trials COV001 and COV002, which included a single-blind randomized controlled phase 2/3 trial of AZD1222 (ChAdOx1 nCoV-19) in healthy adults. For TCRbeta chain sequencing, PBMC samples from trial participants were taken at day 0 and at day 28 after the second dose. Here V drops 8 bases and J drops 4 bases, and the junction holds 3 bases not matched to any gene. Looking up the germline V gene yields CDR1 ENHRY and CDR2 SYGVKD. From the cysteine through the phenylalanine, the CDR3 covers 12 amino acids. Only the CDR3 portion is preserved as DNA: 36 bases, with reading frame beginning at the first base.

The entry originates in a study of T cell responses to AZD1222 COVID-19 vaccine (dated by TCRdb to the early 2020s). Turning to the overall study: TCR sequencing covered 233 trial participants: 200 to 220 given two doses of AZD1222 and about 26 given two doses of MenACWY control vaccine. Trial participants were enrolled by age into 18-55, 56-69 and 70-plus year subgroups, with roughly 160, 29 and 62 TCR-sequenced participants respectively. Study-wide conclusions, independent of this receptor: In the small 56-69-year group, the increase in depth fell short of significance, most likely because of low power. After two AZD1222 doses, both the breadth and the depth of spike-specific TCRs were significantly higher than at day 0 and than in MenACWY recipients. Only five to seven AZD1222 recipients were SARS-CoV-2 seropositive at baseline, limiting conclusions about previously exposed vaccinees. Participants were mostly white British and included more females than males, and it was suggested by the authors that clonal diversity may have been underestimated. No day 14 peak-response samples were available, so repertoires were characterized only after the peak T cell response. CD4 TCRs associated with the vaccine covered the entire spike protein, and the dominant responses were in regions 160-218 and 743-854. Reportedly, almost half of the unique spike-specific TCRs recognized epitopes lying outside the regions that are mutated in the B.1.351 and B.1.1.7 variants.

The CDR3 regions of human TCRbeta chains were subjected to immunosequencing. From the authors' description of their analysis: TCRs in the repertoires were matched against a reference library of SARS-CoV-2-specific TCRs that had been generated with the MIRA antigen-specificity platform. Breadth was defined as the fraction of unique TCRs that were SARS-CoV-2-associated, and depth was defined as the fraction of total T cells that were SARS-CoV-2-associated. Using the MIRA data, each spike-specific TCR was mapped to the spike region that the TCR reacts to and placed in a CD4 or CD8 class. Log10-transformed breadth and depth values were compared by one-way ANOVA with Sidak's multiple comparisons tests. TCRdb holds this immuneACCESS table with in-frame rearrangements only. Some clones are missing; in checked studies, unresolved V genes explain under half, and the rest has no known cause. V, J and clone size reflect that table, while D and trimming were determined from the DNA. Here the sample has 100,000 to 150,000 clones; around 87% occur a single time. 3% of the sample lies in the top ten.

This chain joins TRBV10-3 to TRBJ1-2, with 8 bases in between that match TRBD1. This TCR derives from an adult who received the AZD1222 COVID-19 vaccine. Material: peripheral blood, obtained 28 days after the second AZD1222 dose. The DNA sequence follows: TGTGCCATCGGACAGGGTAGCTATGGCTACACCTTC. This codes for CAIGQGSYGYTF.